This T cell receptor (beta chain) was profiled in a study of OX40 agonist ivuxolimab in advanced cancers. This clone was recorded only once. The V and J ends lost 4 bases and 3 bases respectively, with 9 bases between them. This CDR3 contains 13 residues. Germline loops: CDR1 MNHEY, CDR2 SMNVEV (reference sequence). Profiling relied on immunoSEQ multiplex PCR, and the TCRdb table lists in-frame clones only, not all of them. The table lists 91,000 or so clones, roughly 95% of them singletons. The chain uses TRBV27 and TRBJ1-1; maybe TRBD1 (6 bases). Sequences were derived from CD4+ or CD8+ T cells sorted from blood, sampled in a trial of the OX40 agonist ivuxolimab. This TCR was recovered from an adult with an advanced solid tumor such as melanoma, head and neck, liver or kidney cancer. The CDR3 DNA reads as TGTGCCAGCAGTTACAGGGCGGACACTGAAGCTTTCTTT. It codes for CASSYRADTEAFF.